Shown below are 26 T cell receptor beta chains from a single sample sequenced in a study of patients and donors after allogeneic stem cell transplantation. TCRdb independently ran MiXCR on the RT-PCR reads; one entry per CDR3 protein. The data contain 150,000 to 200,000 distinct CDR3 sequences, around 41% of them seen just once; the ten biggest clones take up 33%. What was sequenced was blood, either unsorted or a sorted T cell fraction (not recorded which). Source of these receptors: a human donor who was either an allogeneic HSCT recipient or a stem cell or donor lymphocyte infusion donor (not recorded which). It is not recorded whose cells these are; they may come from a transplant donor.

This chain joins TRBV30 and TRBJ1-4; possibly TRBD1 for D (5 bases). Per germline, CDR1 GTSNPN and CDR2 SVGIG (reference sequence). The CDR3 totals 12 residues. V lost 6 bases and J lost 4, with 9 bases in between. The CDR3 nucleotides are TGTGCCTGCCGACAGCGTAATGAAAAACTGTTTTTT. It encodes CACRQRNEKLFF.

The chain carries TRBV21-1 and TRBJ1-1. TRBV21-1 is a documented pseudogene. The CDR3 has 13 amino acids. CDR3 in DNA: TGTGCCAGCAGTGGAGGGCGGAAAGGGAAAGCTTTCTTT. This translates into CASSGGRKGKAFF.

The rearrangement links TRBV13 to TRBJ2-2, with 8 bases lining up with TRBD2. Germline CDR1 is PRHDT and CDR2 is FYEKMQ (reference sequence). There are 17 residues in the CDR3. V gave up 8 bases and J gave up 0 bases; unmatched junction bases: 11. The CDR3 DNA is TGTGCCAGCCGAGGTCCAGCGGGAGTGTCGAACACCGGGGAGCTGTTTTTT. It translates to CASRGPAGVSNTGELFF.

The CDR3 loop is CSVDTRGLEAFF. In nucleotides, the CDR3 is TGCAGCGTTGATACCCGGGGACTCGAAGCTTTCTTT. This rearrangement joins TRBV29-1 to TRBJ1-1, with D perhaps matching TRBD1 (5 bases). This CDR3 contains 12 residues. Germline V CDR1 and CDR2: SQVTM, ANQGSEA. V was clipped by 3 bases and J by 8 bases, with 13 bases between them.

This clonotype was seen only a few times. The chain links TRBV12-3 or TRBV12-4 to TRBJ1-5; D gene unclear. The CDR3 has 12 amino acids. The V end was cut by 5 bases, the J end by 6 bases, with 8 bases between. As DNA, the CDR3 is TGTGCCAGCAGTGAGTGGGGTCAGCCCCAGCATTTT. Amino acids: CASSEWGQPQHF.

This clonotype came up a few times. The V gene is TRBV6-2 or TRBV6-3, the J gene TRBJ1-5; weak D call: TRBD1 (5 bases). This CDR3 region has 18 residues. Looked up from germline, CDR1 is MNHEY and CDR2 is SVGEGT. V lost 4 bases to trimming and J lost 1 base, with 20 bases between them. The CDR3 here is CASSWGWSTDKSNQPQHF. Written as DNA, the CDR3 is TGTGCCAGCAGTTGGGGGTGGAGCACGGACAAGAGCAATCAGCCCCAGCATTTT.

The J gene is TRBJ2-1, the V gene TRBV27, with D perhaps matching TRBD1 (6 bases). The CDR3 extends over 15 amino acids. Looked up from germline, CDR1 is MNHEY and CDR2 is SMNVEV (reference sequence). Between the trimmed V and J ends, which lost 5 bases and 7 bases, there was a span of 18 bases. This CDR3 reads CASSTRQVVLNEQFF. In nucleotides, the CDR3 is TGTGCCAGCAGTACCAGACAGGTGGTATTGAATGAGCAGTTCTTC.

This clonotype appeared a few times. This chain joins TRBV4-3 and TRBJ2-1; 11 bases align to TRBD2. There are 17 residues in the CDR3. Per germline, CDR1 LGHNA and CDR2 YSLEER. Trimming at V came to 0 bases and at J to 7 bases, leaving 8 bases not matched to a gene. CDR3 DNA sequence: TGCGCCAGCAGCCAAGATTATAGCGGGAGGGCCCGAAATGAGCAGTTCTTC. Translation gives CASSQDYSGRARNEQFF.

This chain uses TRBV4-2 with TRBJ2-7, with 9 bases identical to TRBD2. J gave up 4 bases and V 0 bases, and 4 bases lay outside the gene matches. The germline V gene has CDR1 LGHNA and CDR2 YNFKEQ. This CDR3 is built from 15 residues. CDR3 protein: CASSQDEAGGYEQYF. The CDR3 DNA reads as TGTGCCAGCAGCCAAGACGAAGCGGGAGGATACGAGCAGTACTTC.

The CDR3 sequence is CASSGGQGSDTQYF. The CDR3 DNA reads as TGTGCCAGCAGCGGGGGACAGGGGTCAGATACGCAGTATTTT. This chain connects TRBV9 to TRBJ2-3; 10 bases line up with TRBD1. Trimming cost V 3 bases and J 4 bases; bases outside gene matches: 2. This CDR3 comprises 14 residues. CDR1 SGDLS and CDR2 YYNGEE come from the germline V gene.

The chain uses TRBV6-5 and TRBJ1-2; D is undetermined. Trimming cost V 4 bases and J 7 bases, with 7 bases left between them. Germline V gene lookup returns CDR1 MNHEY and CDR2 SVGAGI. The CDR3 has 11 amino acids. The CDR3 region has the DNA TGTGCCAGCAGTTGGCCCCTTGGCTACACCTTC. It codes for CASSWPLGYTF.

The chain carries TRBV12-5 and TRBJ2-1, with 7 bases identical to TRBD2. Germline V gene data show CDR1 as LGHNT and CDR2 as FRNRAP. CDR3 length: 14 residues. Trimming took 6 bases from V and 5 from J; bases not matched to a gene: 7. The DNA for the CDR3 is TGTGCTAGTGGCCCAAGCGCGGGAGACAATGAGCAGTTCTTC. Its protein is CASGPSAGDNEQFF.

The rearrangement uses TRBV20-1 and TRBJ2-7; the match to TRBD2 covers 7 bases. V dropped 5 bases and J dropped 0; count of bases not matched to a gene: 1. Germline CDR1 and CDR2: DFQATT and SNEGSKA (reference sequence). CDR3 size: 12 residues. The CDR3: CSAGGVSYEQYF. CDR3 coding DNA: TGCAGTGCTGGGGGGGTCTCCTACGAGCAGTACTTC.

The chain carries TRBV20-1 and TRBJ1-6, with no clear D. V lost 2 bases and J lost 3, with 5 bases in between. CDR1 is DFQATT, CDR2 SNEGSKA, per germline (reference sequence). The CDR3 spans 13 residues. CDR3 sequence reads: CSARQDYNSPLHF. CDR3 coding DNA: TGCAGTGCTAGACAGGACTATAATTCACCCCTCCACTTT.

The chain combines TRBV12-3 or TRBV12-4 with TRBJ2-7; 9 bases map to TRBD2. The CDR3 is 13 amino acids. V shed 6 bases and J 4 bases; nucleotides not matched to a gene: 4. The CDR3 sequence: CASRDLAGYEQYF. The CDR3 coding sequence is TGTGCCAGCAGGGACCTAGCGGGGTACGAGCAGTACTTC.

DNA for the CDR3: TGCGCCAGCAGCTTGGATCGGCTCGGTGAAAAACTGTTTTTT. This gives the protein CASSLDRLGEKLFF. The rearrangement joins TRBV5-1 to TRBJ1-4, with no clear D. Between the trimmed V and J ends, which lost 0 bases and 7 bases, there was a span of 10 bases. Germline CDR1 is SGHRS and CDR2 is YFSETQ. The CDR3 covers 14 residues.

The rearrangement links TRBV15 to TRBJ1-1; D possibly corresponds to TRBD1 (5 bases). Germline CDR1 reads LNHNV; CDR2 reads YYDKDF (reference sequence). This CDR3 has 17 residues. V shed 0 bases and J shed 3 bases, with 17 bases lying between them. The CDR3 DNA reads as TGTGCCACCAGCAGAGATCAGGGAGAGCGATACCACACTGAAGCTTTCTTT. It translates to CATSRDQGERYHTEAFF.

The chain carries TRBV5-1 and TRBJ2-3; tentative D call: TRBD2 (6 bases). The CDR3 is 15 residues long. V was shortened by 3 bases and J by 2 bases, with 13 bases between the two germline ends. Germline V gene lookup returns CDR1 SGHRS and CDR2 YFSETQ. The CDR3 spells CASSSGLISTDTQYF. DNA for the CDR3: TGCGCCAGCAGCTCCGGACTAATTTCCACAGATACGCAGTATTTT.

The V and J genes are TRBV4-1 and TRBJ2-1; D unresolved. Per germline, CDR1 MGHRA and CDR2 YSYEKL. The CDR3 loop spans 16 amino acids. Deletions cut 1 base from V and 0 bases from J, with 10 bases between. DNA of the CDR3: TGCGCCAGCAGCCAAGTCGCGGAGATCTCCTACAATGAGCAGTTCTTC. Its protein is CASSQVAEISYNEQFF.

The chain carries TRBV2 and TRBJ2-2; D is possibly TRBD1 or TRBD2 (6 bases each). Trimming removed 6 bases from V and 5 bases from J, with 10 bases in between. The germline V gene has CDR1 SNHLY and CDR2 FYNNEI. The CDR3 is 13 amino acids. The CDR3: CASRGGLTGELFF. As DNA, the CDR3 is TGTGCCAGCAGGGGGGGCTTGACCGGGGAGCTGTTTTTT.

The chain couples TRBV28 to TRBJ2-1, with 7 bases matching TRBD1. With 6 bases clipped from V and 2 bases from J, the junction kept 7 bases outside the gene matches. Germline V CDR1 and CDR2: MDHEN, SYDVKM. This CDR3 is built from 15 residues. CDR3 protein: CASRLHDRAYNEQFF. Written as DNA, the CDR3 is TGTGCCAGCAGGCTTCACGACAGGGCCTACAATGAGCAGTTCTTC.

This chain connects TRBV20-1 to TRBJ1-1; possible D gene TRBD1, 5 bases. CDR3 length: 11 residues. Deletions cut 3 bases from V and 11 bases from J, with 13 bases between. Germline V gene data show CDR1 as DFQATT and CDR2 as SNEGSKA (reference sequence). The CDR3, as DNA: TGCAGTGCTAGGGAGGGGATTCTGGCTTTCTTT. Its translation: CSAREGILAFF.

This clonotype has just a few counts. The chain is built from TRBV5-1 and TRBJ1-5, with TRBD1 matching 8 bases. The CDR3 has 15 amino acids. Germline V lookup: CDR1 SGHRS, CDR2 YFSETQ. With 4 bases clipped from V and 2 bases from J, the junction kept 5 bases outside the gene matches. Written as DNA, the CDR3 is TGCGCCAGCAGCCTATTGACAGGGGGCAATCAGCCCCAGCATTTT. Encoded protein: CASSLLTGGNQPQHF.

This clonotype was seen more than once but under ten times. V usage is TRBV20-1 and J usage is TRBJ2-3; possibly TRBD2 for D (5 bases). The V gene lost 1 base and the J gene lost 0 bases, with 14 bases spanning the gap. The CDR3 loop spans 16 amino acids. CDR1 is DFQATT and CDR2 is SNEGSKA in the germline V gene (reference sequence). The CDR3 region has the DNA TGCAGTGCTAGAGGAATCAGCGGAGGAAGCACAGATACGCAGTATTTT. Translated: CSARGISGGSTDTQYF.

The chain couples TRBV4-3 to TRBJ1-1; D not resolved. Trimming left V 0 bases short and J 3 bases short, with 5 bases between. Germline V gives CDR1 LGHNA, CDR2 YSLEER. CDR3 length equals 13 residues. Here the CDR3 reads CASSQDEDTEAFF. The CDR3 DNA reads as TGCGCCAGCAGCCAAGATGAGGACACTGAAGCTTTCTTT.

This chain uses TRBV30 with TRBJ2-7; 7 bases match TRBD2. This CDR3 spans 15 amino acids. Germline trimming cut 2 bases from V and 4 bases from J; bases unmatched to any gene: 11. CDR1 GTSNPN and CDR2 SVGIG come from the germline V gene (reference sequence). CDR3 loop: CAWSTGPGGIYEQYF. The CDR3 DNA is TGTGCCTGGAGTACTGGACCGGGGGGAATATACGAGCAGTACTTC.